The entry below gives a single TCR beta chain sequence along with its context. Here immunoSEQ multiplex PCR was the method, and the copy in TCRdb shows in-frame clones only, minus some. This sample has about 10,000 clones, with around 70% found just once. The CDR3 is made up of 16 amino acids. The germline V gene has CDR1 MGHDK and CDR2 SYGVNS. V lost 5 bases and J lost 3; bases outside the gene matches: 11. The sample belongs to a study of T cells after somatic rescue of genetic block. The rearrangement uses TRBV25-1 and TRBJ2-7, with 9 bases lining up with TRBD1. The sequence came from a boy aged 10-17 years. Sequenced: peripheral blood mononuclear cells (PBMCs). The CDR3 loop is CASSSSPGQGNYEQYF. CDR3 nucleotide sequence: TGTGCCAGCAGTTCCAGTCCGGGACAGGGTAACTACGAGCAGTACTTC.